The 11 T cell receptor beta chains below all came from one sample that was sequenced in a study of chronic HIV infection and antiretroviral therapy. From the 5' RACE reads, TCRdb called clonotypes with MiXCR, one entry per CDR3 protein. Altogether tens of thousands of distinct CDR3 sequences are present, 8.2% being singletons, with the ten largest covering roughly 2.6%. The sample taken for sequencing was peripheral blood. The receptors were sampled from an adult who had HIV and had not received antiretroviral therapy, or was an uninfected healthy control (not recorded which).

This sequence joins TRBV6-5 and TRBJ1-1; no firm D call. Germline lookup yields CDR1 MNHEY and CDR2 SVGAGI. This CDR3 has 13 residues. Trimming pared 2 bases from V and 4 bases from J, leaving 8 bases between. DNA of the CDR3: TGTGCCAGCAGTTACCGGTTAGGCACTGAAGCTTTCTTT. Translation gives CASSYRLGTEAFF.

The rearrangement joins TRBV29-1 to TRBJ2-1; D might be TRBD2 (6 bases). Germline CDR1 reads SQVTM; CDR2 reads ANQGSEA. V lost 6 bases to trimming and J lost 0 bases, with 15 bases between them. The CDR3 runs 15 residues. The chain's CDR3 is CSVTGSTSSYNEQFF. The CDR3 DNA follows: TGCAGCGTAACCGGGAGTACCAGCTCCTACAATGAGCAGTTCTTC.

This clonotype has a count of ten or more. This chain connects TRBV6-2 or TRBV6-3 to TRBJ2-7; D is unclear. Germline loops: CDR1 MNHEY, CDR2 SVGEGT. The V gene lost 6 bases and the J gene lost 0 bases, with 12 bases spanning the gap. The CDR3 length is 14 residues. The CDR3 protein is CASSPRRHSYEQYF. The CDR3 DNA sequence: TGTGCCAGCAGCCCCCGACGGCACTCCTACGAGCAGTACTTC.

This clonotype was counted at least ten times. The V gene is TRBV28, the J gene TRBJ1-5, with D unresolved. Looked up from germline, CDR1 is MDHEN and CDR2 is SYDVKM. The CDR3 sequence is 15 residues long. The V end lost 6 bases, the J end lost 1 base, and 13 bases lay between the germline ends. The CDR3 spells CASRASGPSNQPQHF. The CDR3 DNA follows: TGTGCCAGCAGGGCCTCCGGGCCGAGCAATCAGCCCCAGCATTTT.

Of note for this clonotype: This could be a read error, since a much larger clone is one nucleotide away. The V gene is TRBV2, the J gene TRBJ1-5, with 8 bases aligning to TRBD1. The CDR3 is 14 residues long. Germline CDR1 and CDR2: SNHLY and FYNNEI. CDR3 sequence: CAGSDSGGGQPQHF. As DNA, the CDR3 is TGTGCCGGCAGTGATTCAGGGGGCGGTCAGCCCCAGCATTTT.

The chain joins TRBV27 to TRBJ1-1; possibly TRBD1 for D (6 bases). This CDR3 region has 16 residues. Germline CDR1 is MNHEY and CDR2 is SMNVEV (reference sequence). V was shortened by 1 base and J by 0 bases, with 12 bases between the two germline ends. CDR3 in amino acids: CASSLWMGGVNTEAFF. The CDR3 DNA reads TGTGCCAGCAGTTTATGGATGGGGGGCGTGAACACTGAAGCTTTCTTT.

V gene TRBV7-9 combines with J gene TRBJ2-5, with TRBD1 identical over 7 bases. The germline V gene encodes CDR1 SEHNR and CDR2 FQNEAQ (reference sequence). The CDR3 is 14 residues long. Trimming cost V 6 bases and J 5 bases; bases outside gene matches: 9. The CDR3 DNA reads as TGTGCCAGCAGTAAACGACAGGGCGGCGAGACCCAGTACTTC. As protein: CASSKRQGGETQYF.

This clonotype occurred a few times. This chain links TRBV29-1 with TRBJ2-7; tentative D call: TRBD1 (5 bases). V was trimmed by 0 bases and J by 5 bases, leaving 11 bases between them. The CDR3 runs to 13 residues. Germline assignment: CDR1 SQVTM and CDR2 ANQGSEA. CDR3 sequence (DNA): TGCAGCGTTGAAGATCCCAGGGCCGACGAGCAGTACTTC. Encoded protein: CSVEDPRADEQYF.

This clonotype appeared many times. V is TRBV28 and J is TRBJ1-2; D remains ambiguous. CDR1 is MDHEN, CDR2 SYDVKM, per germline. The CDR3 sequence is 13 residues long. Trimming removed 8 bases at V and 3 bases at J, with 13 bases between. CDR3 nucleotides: TGTGCCAGCGGATTACGGGGTGACTATGGCTACACCTTC. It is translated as CASGLRGDYGYTF.

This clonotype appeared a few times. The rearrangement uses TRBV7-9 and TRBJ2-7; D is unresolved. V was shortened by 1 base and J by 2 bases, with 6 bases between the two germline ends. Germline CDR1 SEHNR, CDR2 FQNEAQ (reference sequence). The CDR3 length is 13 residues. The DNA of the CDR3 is TGTGCCAGCAGCTTAGAGCGAACCTACGAGCAGTACTTC. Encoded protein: CASSLERTYEQYF.

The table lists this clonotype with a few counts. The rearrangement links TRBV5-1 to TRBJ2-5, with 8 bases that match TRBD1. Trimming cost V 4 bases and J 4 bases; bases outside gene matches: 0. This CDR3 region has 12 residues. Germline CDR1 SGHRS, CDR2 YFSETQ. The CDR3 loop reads CASSGQGETQYF. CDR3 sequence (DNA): TGCGCCAGCAGCGGACAGGGAGAGACCCAGTACTTC.